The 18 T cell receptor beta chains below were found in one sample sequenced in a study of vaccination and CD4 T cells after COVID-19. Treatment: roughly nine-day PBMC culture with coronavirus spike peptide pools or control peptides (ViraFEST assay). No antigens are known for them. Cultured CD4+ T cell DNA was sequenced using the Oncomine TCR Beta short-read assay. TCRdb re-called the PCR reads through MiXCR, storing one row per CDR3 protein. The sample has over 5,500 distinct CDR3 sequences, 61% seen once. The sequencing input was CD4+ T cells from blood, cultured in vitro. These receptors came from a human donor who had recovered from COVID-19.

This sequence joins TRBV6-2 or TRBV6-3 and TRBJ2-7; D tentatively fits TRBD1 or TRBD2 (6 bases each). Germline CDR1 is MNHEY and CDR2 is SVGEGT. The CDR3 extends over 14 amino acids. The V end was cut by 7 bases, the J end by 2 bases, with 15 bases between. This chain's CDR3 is CASNSPGATYEQYF. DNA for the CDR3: TGTGCCAGCAACTCTCCGGGGGCCACCTACGAGCAGTACTTC.

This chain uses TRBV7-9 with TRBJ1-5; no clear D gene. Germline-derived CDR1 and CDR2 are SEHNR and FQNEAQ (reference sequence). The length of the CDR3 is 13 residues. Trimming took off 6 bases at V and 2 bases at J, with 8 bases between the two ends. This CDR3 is CASRGEGNQPQHF. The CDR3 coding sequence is TGTGCCAGCAGGGGCGAGGGCAATCAGCCCCAGCATTTT.

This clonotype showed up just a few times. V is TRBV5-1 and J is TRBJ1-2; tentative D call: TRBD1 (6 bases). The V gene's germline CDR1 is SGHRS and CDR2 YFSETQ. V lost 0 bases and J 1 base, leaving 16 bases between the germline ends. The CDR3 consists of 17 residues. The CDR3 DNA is TGCGCCAGCAGCTTGGACTCGGGGGGGCCGCTTAACTATGGCTACACCTTC. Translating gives CASSLDSGGPLNYGYTF.

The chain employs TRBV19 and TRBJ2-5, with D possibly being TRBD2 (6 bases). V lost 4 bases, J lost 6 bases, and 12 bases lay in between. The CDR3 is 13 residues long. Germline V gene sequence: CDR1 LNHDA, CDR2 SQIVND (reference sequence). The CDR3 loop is CASSTGTGQTQYF. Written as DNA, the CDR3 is TGTGCCAGTAGTACCGGGACTGGCCAGACCCAGTACTTC.

In DNA form, the CDR3 reads TGTGCCATCAGTGAGTCGGGCGGGGGCACTGGGGCCAACGTCCTGACTTTC. Translated, it gives CAISESGGGTGANVLTF. The chain employs TRBV10-3 and TRBJ2-6; the D gene is possibly TRBD2 (7 bases). Germline V lookup: CDR1 ENHRY, CDR2 SYGVKD. The CDR3 loop spans 17 amino acids. V dropped 0 bases and J dropped 2 bases, with 11 bases sitting between them.

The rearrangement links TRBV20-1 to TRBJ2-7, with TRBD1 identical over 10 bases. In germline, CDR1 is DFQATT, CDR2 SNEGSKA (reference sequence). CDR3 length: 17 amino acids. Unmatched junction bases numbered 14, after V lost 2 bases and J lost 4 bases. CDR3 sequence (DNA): TGCAGTGCTAGACCACGCGGGACAGGGGTCCTTGGATACGAGCAGTACTTC. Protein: CSARPRGTGVLGYEQYF.

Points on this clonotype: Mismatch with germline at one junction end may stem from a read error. The CDR3 nucleotides read TGTGCCATCAGTGGGACACAGGGGGCCGAGCAGTACTTC. Translated: CAISGTQGAEQYF. The chain is built from TRBV6-1 and TRBJ2-7; TRBD1 matches at 9 bases. This CDR3 comprises 13 residues. In germline, CDR1 is MNHNS, CDR2 SASEGT.

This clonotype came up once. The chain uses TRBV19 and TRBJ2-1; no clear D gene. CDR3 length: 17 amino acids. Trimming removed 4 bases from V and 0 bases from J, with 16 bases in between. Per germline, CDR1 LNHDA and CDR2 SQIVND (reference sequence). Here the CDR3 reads CASSTPEWMSSYNEQFF. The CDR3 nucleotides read TGTGCCAGTAGTACCCCTGAATGGATGAGCTCCTACAATGAGCAGTTCTTC.

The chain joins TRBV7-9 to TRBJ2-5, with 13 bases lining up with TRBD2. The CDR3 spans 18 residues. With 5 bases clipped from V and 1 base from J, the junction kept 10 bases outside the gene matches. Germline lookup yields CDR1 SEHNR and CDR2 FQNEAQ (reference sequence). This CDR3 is CASSPQPGTSGIQETQYF. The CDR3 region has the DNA TGTGCCAGCAGCCCTCAACCCGGGACTAGCGGGATCCAAGAGACCCAGTACTTC.

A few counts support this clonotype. CDR3 sequence: CASSPPSGGDTEAFF. DNA for the CDR3: TGTGCCAGCTCACCACCGAGCGGGGGCGACACTGAAGCTTTCTTT. V usage is TRBV18 and J usage is TRBJ1-1; possible D gene TRBD1, 6 bases. CDR3 length: 15 amino acids. V lost 0 bases to trimming and J lost 3 bases, with 11 bases between them. CDR1 and CDR2 from the germline V gene are KGHSH and LQKENI.

CDR3 residues: CASSFIAGAQETQYF. The CDR3 bases are TGTGCCAGCAGTTTCATAGCGGGGGCCCAAGAGACCCAGTACTTC. The V and J genes are TRBV12-3 or TRBV12-4 and TRBJ2-5; TRBD2 matches 9 bases. The CDR3 is 15 amino acids. The J segment lost 1 base and the V segment lost 3 bases, leaving 3 bases of the junction unmatched.

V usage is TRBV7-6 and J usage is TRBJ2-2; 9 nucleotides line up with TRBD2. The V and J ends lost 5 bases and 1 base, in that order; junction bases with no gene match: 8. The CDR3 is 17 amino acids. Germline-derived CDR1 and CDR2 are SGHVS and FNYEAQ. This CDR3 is CASSPRGAGGNTGELFF. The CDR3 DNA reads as TGTGCCAGCAGCCCCCGGGGAGCGGGGGGGAACACCGGGGAGCTGTTTTTT.

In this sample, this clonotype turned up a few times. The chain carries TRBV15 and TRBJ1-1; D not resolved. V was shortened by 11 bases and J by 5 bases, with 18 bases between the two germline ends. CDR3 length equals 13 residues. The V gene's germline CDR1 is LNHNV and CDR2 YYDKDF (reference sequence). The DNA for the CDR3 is TGTGCCCCACAACTCCTGCGGGTGACTGAAGCTTTCTTT. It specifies CAPQLLRVTEAFF.

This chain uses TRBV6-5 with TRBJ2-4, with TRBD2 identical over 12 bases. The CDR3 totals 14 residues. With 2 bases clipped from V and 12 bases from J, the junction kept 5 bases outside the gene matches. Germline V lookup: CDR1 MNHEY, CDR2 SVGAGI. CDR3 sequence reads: CASSYPLAGGTQYF. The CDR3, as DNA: TGTGCCAGCAGTTACCCCCTAGCGGGAGGGACTCAGTACTTC.

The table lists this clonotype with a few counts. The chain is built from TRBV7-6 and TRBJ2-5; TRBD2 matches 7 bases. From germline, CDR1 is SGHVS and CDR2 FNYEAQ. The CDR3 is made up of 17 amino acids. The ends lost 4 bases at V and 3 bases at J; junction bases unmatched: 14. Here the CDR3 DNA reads TGTGCCAGCAGCTCTCCCTTGAGGGAGGGGAGGAAAGAGACCCAGTACTTC. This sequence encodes CASSSPLREGRKETQYF.

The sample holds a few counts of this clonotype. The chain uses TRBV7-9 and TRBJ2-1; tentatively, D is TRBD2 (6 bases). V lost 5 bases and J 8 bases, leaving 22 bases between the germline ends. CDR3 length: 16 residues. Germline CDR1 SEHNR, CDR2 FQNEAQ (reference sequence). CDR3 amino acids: CASSAPGLSVPHEQFF. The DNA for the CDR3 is TGTGCCAGCAGCGCCCCGGGACTTAGCGTCCCACATGAGCAGTTCTTC. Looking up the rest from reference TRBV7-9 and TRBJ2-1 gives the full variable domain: DTGVSQNPRHKITKRGQNVTFRCDPISEHNRLYWYRQTLGQGPEFLTYFQNEAQLEKSRLLSDRFSAERPKGSFSTLEIQRTEQGDSAMYLCASSAPGLSVPHEQFFGPGTRLTVL.

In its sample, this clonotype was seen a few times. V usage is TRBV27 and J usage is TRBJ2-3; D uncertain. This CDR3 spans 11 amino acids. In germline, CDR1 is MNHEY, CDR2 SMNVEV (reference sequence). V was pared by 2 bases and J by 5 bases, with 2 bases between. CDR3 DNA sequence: TGTGCCAGCAGTTTAAGAGATACGCAGTATTTT. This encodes CASSLRDTQYF.

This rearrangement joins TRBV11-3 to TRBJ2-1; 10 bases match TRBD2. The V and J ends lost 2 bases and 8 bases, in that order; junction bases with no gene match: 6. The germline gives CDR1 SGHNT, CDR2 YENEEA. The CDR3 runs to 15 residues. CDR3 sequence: CASSLSSGGAHEQFF. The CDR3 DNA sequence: TGTGCCAGCAGCTTATCCAGCGGGGGGGCCCATGAGCAGTTCTTC.